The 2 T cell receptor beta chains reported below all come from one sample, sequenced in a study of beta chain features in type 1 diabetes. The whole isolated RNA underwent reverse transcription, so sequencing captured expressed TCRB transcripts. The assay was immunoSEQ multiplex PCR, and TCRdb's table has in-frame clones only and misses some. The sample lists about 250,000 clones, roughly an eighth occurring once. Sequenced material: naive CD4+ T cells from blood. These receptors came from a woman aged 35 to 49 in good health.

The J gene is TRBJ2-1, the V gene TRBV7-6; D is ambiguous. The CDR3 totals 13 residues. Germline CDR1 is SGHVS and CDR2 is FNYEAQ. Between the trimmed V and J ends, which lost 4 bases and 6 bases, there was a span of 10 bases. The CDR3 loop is CASSSQSRNEQFF. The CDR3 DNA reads TGTGCCAGCAGCTCCCAGTCCCGCAATGAGCAGTTCTTC.

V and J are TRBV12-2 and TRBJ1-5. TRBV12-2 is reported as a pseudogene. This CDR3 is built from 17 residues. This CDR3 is CASRLAAAGYSNQPQHF. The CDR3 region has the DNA TGTGCAAGTCGCTTAGCGGCGGCCGGTTATAGCAATCAGCCCCAGCATTTT.